Listed below are T cell receptor beta chains from one sample, sequenced in a study of PD-1 blockade in mismatch repair-deficient tumors. Produced via immunoSEQ multiplex PCR; TCRdb's table is partial and in-frame only. The table shows 65,000 to 80,000 clones, with around 73% occurring only once. Sequences were derived from peripheral blood, sampled 2 weeks after starting pembrolizumab. These receptor sequences come from an adult with mismatch repair-deficient cancer. Both conserved end residues are part of each CDR3. Fields, in order: J gene, CDR3 length, V gene, D gene, clone size, CDR3 DNA, CDR3 protein. The D gene is left open where the match is weak. Size values are once, few and many counts, or a class for expanded clones, and some rows have none.

J gene: TRBJ2-5
CDR3 length: 16
V gene: TRBV19
D gene: TRBD1
clone size: .
CDR3 DNA: TGTGCCAGTAGTACCGGGACAGGGCAGGGCGTAGAGACCCAGTACTTC
CDR3 protein: CASSTGTGQGVETQYF

J gene: TRBJ1-4
CDR3 length: 16
V gene: TRBV18
D gene: .
clone size: .
CDR3 DNA: TGTGCCAGCTCACCCCTGATGGACCCAACTAATGAAAAACTGTTTTTT
CDR3 protein: CASSPLMDPTNEKLFF

J gene: TRBJ1-2
CDR3 length: 12
V gene: TRBV29-1
D gene: TRBD1
clone size: .
CDR3 DNA: TGCAGCGTTTGGACAGGGGGCTATGGCTACACCTTC
CDR3 protein: CSVWTGGYGYTF

J gene: TRBJ2-5
CDR3 length: 15
V gene: TRBV27
D gene: .
clone size: .
CDR3 DNA: TGTGCCAGCAGTTCCCCCCAAGGGGGTGGAGAGACCCAGTACTTC
CDR3 protein: CASSSPQGGGETQYF

J gene: TRBJ2-3
CDR3 length: 15
V gene: TRBV4-2
D gene: TRBD2
clone size: .
CDR3 DNA: TGTGCCAGCAGCCTCGGGACTAGCGGGCAAGATACGCAGTATTTT
CDR3 protein: CASSLGTSGQDTQYF

J gene: TRBJ1-5
CDR3 length: 14
V gene: TRBV6-6
D gene: TRBD1
clone size: .
CDR3 DNA: TGTGCCAGCAACATTGGACAGGGCGGCCAGCCCCAGCATTTT
CDR3 protein: CASNIGQGGQPQHF

J gene: TRBJ2-7
CDR3 length: 14
V gene: TRBV21-1
D gene: .
clone size: .
CDR3 DNA: TGTGCCAGCACCCCGGGACTAGCTCTCTACGAGCAGTACTTC
CDR3 protein: CASTPGLALYEQYF

J gene: TRBJ2-5
CDR3 length: 15
V gene: TRBV19
D gene: TRBD1
clone size: .
CDR3 DNA: TGTGCCAGTAGTAAAATGACAGGGGGCCAAGAGACCCAGTACTTC
CDR3 protein: CASSKMTGGQETQYF

J gene: TRBJ1-2
CDR3 length: 12
V gene: TRBV10-3
D gene: TRBD1
clone size: few
CDR3 DNA: TGTGCCATCAGTCCCGACAGGGAGGGCTACACCTTC
CDR3 protein: CAISPDREGYTF

J gene: TRBJ1-4
CDR3 length: 15
V gene: TRBV6-5
D gene: TRBD1
clone size: .
CDR3 DNA: TGTGCCAGTAAGAGGGGGCTTAATACTAATGAAAAACTGTTTTTT
CDR3 protein: CASKRGLNTNEKLFF

J gene: TRBJ2-1
CDR3 length: 13
V gene: TRBV11-2
D gene: .
clone size: .
CDR3 DNA: TGTGCCAGCAGCTTCCGAAGAAACAATGAGCAGTTCTTC
CDR3 protein: CASSFRRNNEQFF

J gene: TRBJ1-3
CDR3 length: 13
V gene: TRBV30
D gene: .
clone size: few
CDR3 DNA: TGTGCCTGGAGTCACGGGGGATCTTACACCATATATTTT
CDR3 protein: CAWSHGGSYTIYF

J gene: TRBJ1-2
CDR3 length: 12
V gene: TRBV28
D gene: .
clone size: .
CDR3 DNA: TGTGCCAGCAGTTTACTTAACTATGGCTACACCTTC
CDR3 protein: CASSLLNYGYTF

J gene: TRBJ1-1
CDR3 length: 13
V gene: TRBV7-7
D gene: TRBD1
clone size: .
CDR3 DNA: TGTGCTAGCAGCCCTCGGACAGGAATGGTTGCTTTCTTT
CDR3 protein: CASSPRTGMVAFF

J gene: TRBJ2-7
CDR3 length: 14
V gene: TRBV11-3
D gene: TRBD1
clone size: .
CDR3 DNA: TGTGCCAGCAGCACGCGACAGGGGGCACAGGAGCAGTACTTC
CDR3 protein: CASSTRQGAQEQYF

J gene: TRBJ2-1
CDR3 length: 15
V gene: TRBV7-9
D gene: TRBD2
clone size: .
CDR3 DNA: TGTGCCAGCAGCTTAGGCGGGAGGTCCAACAATGAGCAGTTCTTC
CDR3 protein: CASSLGGRSNNEQFF